Detailed here is one T cell receptor beta chain. Antigen: not known. A junction boundary mismatches the germline segment, possibly from a read error. This CDR3 comprises 14 residues. CDR1 is SGHRS and CDR2 is YFSETQ in the germline V gene. The data were taken from a study of blood T cells in healthy people across ages. Study-wide background: Template-switching capture recovered about one barcoded beta molecule per two T cells. Study-level points and caveats: It was held that diversity estimates obtained from one million T cells represented underestimates.

Combining a sample-barcoded 5' primer with a J-beta primer mix, a second PCR ran for about 6 to 12 cycles. Each of the cDNA molecules was tagged by a template-switch adaptor with 12 random nucleotides. MiXCR, run by TCRdb on the 5' RACE reads, gives a single entry per CDR3 protein. The data show roughly 790,000 distinct CDR3 sequences, roughly 47% seen once. Isolation recovered at least 6 million PBMCs from every sample. The chain combines TRBV5-1 with TRBJ2-5; a weak D match, TRBD1 (6 bases). Sequenced input: blood. The clonotype comes from a woman aged 60-75 years in good health. The DNA of the CDR3 is TGCGCCAGCACCGTCACAGGGCTCCGAGAGGCCCAGTACTTC. Translating it yields CASTVTGLREAQYF.